This T cell receptor (beta chain) appears in the sequencing data of a study of OX40 agonist ivuxolimab in advanced cancers. Study-wide results and caveats: On average, CD8+ T cells had more expanded clones than CD4+. Antigen targets of the expanded peripheral T cells went undetermined.

This clone was found once. Its cognate antigen is unknown. Only in-frame clones appear in the TCRdb table, and some are missing; sequencing was by immunoSEQ multiplex PCR. Altogether over 70,000 clones are present, roughly 91% being singletons, with the ten largest covering 14%. CDR1 and CDR2 (germline): SGDLS, YYNGEE. V was pared by 0 bases and J by 7 bases, with 4 bases of the junction left unmatched. The CDR3 sequence is 16 residues long. The TCR was taken from an adult with an advanced solid tumor such as melanoma, head and neck, liver or kidney cancer. The chain combines TRBV9 with TRBJ2-1; 13 nucleotides agree with TRBD2. This sample comprised CD4+ or CD8+ T cells sorted from blood, obtained in a trial of the OX40 agonist ivuxolimab. CDR3 bases: TGTGCCAGCAGCGTAGGGGGACTAGCGGGAAGTAATGAGCAGTTCTTC. It yields the protein CASSVGGLAGSNEQFF.